The 30 T cell receptor beta chains reported below all come from one sample, sequenced in a study of blood T cell repertoires in COVID-19. TCRdb's copy holds only in-frame clones and misses some; the assay was immunoSEQ multiplex PCR. Altogether some 150,000 clones are present, about nine tenths being singletons, with the ten largest covering 9.5% to 12%. The sample consisted of peripheral blood. These receptors all come from a woman older than 75 with acute or convalescent COVID-19.

CDR3 sequence: CAWSHLGGLSLYGYTF. CDR3 DNA sequence: TGTGCCTGGAGTCATCTTGGGGGACTGAGCCTCTATGGCTACACCTTC. V gene TRBV30 combines with J gene TRBJ1-2, with a possible D match to TRBD1 (5 bases). Germline values: CDR1 GTSNPN, CDR2 SVGIG (reference sequence). V was pared by 2 bases and J by 4 bases, with 20 bases between. The CDR3 spans 16 residues.

This chain joins TRBV19 and TRBJ1-2, with TRBD1 identical over 7 bases. Germline V gene data show CDR1 as LNHDA and CDR2 as SQIVND (reference sequence). CDR3 length: 12 amino acids. V was clipped by 9 bases and J by 7 bases; unmatched bases: 8. DNA for the CDR3: TGTGCCAGCCTAACAGGGGAAAGTGGCTACACCTTC. Translation: CASLTGESGYTF. The full variable domain, in which reference TRBV19 and TRBJ1-2 provide the parts outside the CDR3, is DGGITQSPKYLFRKEGQNVTLSCEQNLNHDAMYWYRQDPGQGLRLIYYSQIVNDFQKGDIAEGYSVSREKKESFPLTVTSAQKNPTAFYLCASLTGESGYTFGSGTRLTVV.

V gene TRBV5-1 combines with J gene TRBJ1-2; TRBD1 matches 10 bases. V was clipped by 6 bases and J by 2 bases; unmatched bases: 13. The CDR3 covers 17 residues. From germline, CDR1 is SGHRS and CDR2 YFSETQ. CDR3 sequence reads: CASTPLGADRGNYGYTF. CDR3 coding DNA: TGCGCCAGCACCCCTCTGGGTGCGGACAGGGGGAACTATGGCTACACCTTC.

CDR3 DNA: TGTGCCAGCAGACCTTACGGGCAGGGTCACTACGAGCAGTACTTC. Translation: CASRPYGQGHYEQYF. The V gene is TRBV6-5, the J gene TRBJ2-7; D possibly corresponds to TRBD1 (5 bases). The CDR3 is 15 residues long. Germline-derived CDR1 and CDR2 are MNHEY and SVGAGI. Trimming stripped 6 bases from V and 3 bases from J, with 18 bases between.

The rearrangement joins TRBV7-3 to TRBJ1-3; 8 nucleotides agree with TRBD1. V lost 5 bases, J lost 3 bases, and 9 bases stayed unmatched. From germline, CDR1 is SGHTA and CDR2 FQGTGA. This CDR3 region has 16 residues. CDR3 protein: CASSLTPGGSGNTIYF. The CDR3 nucleotides are TGTGCCAGCAGCCTCACCCCAGGGGGCAGTGGAAACACCATATATTTT.

The chain uses TRBV2 and TRBJ2-5; perhaps TRBD1 as D (5 bases). The length of the CDR3 is 18 residues. The germline gives CDR1 SNHLY, CDR2 FYNNEI. Between the trimmed V and J ends, which lost 0 bases and 5 bases, there was a span of 22 bases. The CDR3 DNA follows: TGTGCCAGCAGTGAAGCTCGGCCTAGGGGATTCTTCGTTGAGACCCAGTACTTC. Protein product: CASSEARPRGFFVETQYF. Filled out from reference TRBV2 and TRBJ2-5, the complete variable domain reads EPEVTQTPSHQVTQMGQEVILRCVPISNHLYFYWYRQILGQKVEFLVSFYNNEISEKSEIFDDQFSVERPDGSNFTLKIRSTKLEDSAMYFCASSEARPRGFFVETQYFGPGTRLLVL.

The chain carries TRBV6-5 and TRBJ1-4, with 7 bases matching TRBD1. The V segment lost 7 bases and the J segment 2 bases; nucleotides outside the gene matches: 4. The CDR3 spans 14 residues. Per the germline V gene, CDR1 is MNHEY and CDR2 is SVGAGI. CDR3 loop: CASKEGGTNEKLFF. In DNA, the CDR3 is TGTGCCAGCAAAGAAGGGGGCACTAATGAAAAACTGTTTTTT.

The gene calls are TRBV11-2 and TRBJ1-5; D ambiguous. Germline lookup yields CDR1 SGHAT and CDR2 FQNNGV. The CDR3 spans 12 residues. The ends were cut back, 5 bases at V and 6 bases at J, with 8 bases in the middle. Here the CDR3 DNA reads TGTGCCAGCAGCCGGGAGGGTCAGCCCCAGCATTTT. The encoded protein is CASSREGQPQHF.

The chain couples TRBV15 to TRBJ1-5; 9 nucleotides agree with TRBD1. The CDR3 spans 17 residues. Losses at the gene ends were 4 bases for V and 5 bases for J; bases not matched to a gene: 12. The germline gives CDR1 LNHNV, CDR2 YYDKDF (reference sequence). In DNA form, the CDR3 reads TGTGCCACCAGCATTCACTATTTACAGGGGGCTGATCAGCCCCAGCATTTT. Residues: CATSIHYLQGADQPQHF.

V and J are TRBV7-2 and TRBJ1-4, with D perhaps TRBD1 (6 bases). This CDR3 spans 13 amino acids. Germline V CDR1 and CDR2: SGHTA, FQGNSA. The V gene lost 5 bases and the J gene lost 5 bases, with 9 bases spanning the gap. Here the CDR3 reads CASSGQGNEKLFF. Here the CDR3 DNA reads TGTGCCAGCAGCGGGCAGGGGAATGAAAAACTGTTTTTT.

This clone was seen only once. This rearrangement joins TRBV7-2 to TRBJ2-1; TRBD1 matches 10 bases. CDR1 and CDR2 from the germline V gene are SGHTA and FQGNSA. With 4 bases clipped from V and 2 bases from J, the junction kept 5 bases outside the gene matches. The CDR3 runs 16 residues. As DNA, the CDR3 is TGTGCCAGCAGCTCCACCGGGACAGGGGCCTACAATGAGCAGTTCTTC. Its translation is CASSSTGTGAYNEQFF.

The chain uses TRBV5-1 and TRBJ1-2; possible D gene TRBD1, 6 bases. The germline CDR1 and CDR2 sequences are SGHRS and YFSETQ. Trimming stripped 0 bases from V and 8 bases from J, with 20 bases between. The CDR3 loop spans 16 amino acids. This CDR3 reads CASSLETGISLRGYTF. CDR3 nucleotide sequence: TGCGCCAGCAGCTTGGAAACAGGGATCTCACTGCGCGGCTACACCTTC.

J is TRBJ2-5 and V is TRBV19; a possible D gene is TRBD1 (7 bases). The V gene lost 5 bases and the J gene lost 3 bases, with 16 bases spanning the gap. Germline V CDR1 and CDR2: LNHDA, SQIVND (reference sequence). This CDR3 comprises 15 residues. The CDR3 reads CASSPRQGLEETQYF. CDR3 sequence (DNA): TGTGCCAGTAGTCCCAGACAGGGACTGGAAGAGACCCAGTACTTC.

The genes are TRBV20-1 and TRBJ1-2; 8 nucleotides match TRBD1. Trimming cost V 3 bases and J 0 bases; bases outside gene matches: 3. From germline, CDR1 is DFQATT and CDR2 SNEGSKA (reference sequence). The CDR3 is made up of 14 amino acids. The CDR3 nucleotides read TGCAGTGCTAGTAGACAGGGGACTAACTATGGCTACACCTTC. It encodes CSASRQGTNYGYTF.

The chain has TRBV27 and TRBJ1-2, with D tentatively TRBD1 (5 bases). V lost 0 bases, J lost 8 bases, and 16 bases lay in between. Germline CDR1 is MNHEY and CDR2 is SMNVEV (reference sequence). This CDR3 has 15 residues. The chain's CDR3 is CASSLSSAGAGGYTF. CDR3 sequence (DNA): TGTGCCAGCAGTTTATCGAGTGCCGGGGCGGGAGGCTACACCTTC.

V gene TRBV7-6 combines with J gene TRBJ1-6; TRBD1 matches 8 bases. The germline gives CDR1 SGHVS, CDR2 FNYEAQ. This CDR3 region has 15 residues. The ends lost 1 base at V and 8 bases at J; junction bases unmatched: 4. Here the CDR3 reads CASSLEAGGYSPLHF. The CDR3 DNA follows: TGTGCCAGCAGCTTAGAGGCAGGGGGCTATTCACCCCTCCACTTT.

The chain has TRBV2 and TRBJ1-3; 8 bases line up with TRBD1. The germline CDR1 and CDR2 sequences are SNHLY and FYNNEI. Unmatched junction bases numbered 9, after V lost 6 bases and J lost 2 bases. This CDR3 region has 16 residues. In DNA form, the CDR3 reads TGTGCCAGCAGCACCTGGACAGGGCCTGCTGGAAACACCATATATTTT. This encodes CASSTWTGPAGNTIYF.

The chain couples TRBV25-1 to TRBJ1-4; 9 bases fit TRBD1. V was pared by 8 bases and J by 5 bases, with 6 bases of the junction left unmatched. This CDR3 region has 14 residues. Per the germline V gene, CDR1 is MGHDK and CDR2 is SYGVNS. CDR3 in amino acids: CASGTGRVNEKLFF. The CDR3 DNA sequence: TGTGCCAGCGGGACAGGGCGAGTAAATGAAAAACTGTTTTTT.

CDR3 sequence (DNA): TGCGCCAGCAGCCCTATCAACAACAGGGGGTATAGCAATCAGCCCCAGCATTTT. Translating gives CASSPINNRGYSNQPQHF. The chain employs TRBV4-1 and TRBJ1-5; 8 bases agree with TRBD1. Germline CDR1 reads MGHRA; CDR2 reads YSYEKL. There are 18 residues in the CDR3. V dropped 4 bases and J dropped 0; count of bases not matched to a gene: 11.

The gene calls are TRBV27 and TRBJ2-7; 8 nucleotides agree with TRBD1. The junction had 7 bases not matched to a gene; V was cut back by 8 bases and J by 4 bases. This CDR3 has 13 residues. The germline V gene has CDR1 MNHEY and CDR2 SMNVEV (reference sequence). The CDR3 loop is CASGTDRVYEQYF. In DNA form, the CDR3 reads TGTGCCAGCGGGACGGACAGGGTGTACGAGCAGTACTTC.

This clone was detected only once. The chain has TRBV28 and TRBJ1-2, with a possible D match to TRBD1 (5 bases). The CDR3 spans 16 residues. Germline lookup yields CDR1 MDHEN and CDR2 SYDVKM. V lost 6 bases to trimming and J lost 2 bases, with 19 bases between them. The CDR3 DNA reads TGTGCCAGCAGACCTTCCGCGCGACAGCCGAACTATGGCTACACCTTC. Translation gives CASRPSARQPNYGYTF.

The chain recombines TRBV12-3 or TRBV12-4 with TRBJ1-2, with D perhaps matching TRBD1 (6 bases). V was shortened by 6 bases and J by 2 bases, with 10 bases between the two germline ends. CDR3 length equals 13 residues. This CDR3 reads CASSQGQNYGYTF. As DNA, the CDR3 is TGTGCCAGCAGCCAGGGACAAAACTATGGCTACACCTTC.

The count of this clone is one. This chain connects TRBV25-1 to TRBJ2-6, with a weak D call TRBD1 (5 bases). Germline V lookup: CDR1 MGHDK, CDR2 SYGVNS. V gave up 1 base and J gave up 2 bases, with 9 bases separating them. This CDR3 contains 16 residues. CDR3 DNA sequence: TGTGCCAGCAGTGAATTCGGACAACCTGGGGCCAACGTCCTGACTTTC. As protein: CASSEFGQPGANVLTF.

This chain links TRBV6-5 with TRBJ1-2; 9 nucleotides agree with TRBD1. CDR3 length: 16 residues. Germline V gene data show CDR1 as MNHEY and CDR2 as SVGAGI. V shed 0 bases, J shed 3 bases, and the junction held 5 bases outside the gene matches. This CDR3 reads CASSYSTGTGYYGYTF. CDR3 DNA: TGTGCCAGCAGTTACTCGACCGGGACAGGGTACTATGGCTACACCTTC.

The chain recombines TRBV7-6 with TRBJ1-2, with D maybe TRBD1 (6 bases). Germline assignment: CDR1 SGHVS and CDR2 FNYEAQ. The CDR3 has 16 amino acids. The germline V and J ends were trimmed by 1 base and 0 bases, with 12 bases remaining between them. The CDR3 spells CASSLGTATTNYGYTF. CDR3 in DNA: TGTGCCAGCAGCTTAGGGACAGCTACAACTAACTATGGCTACACCTTC. The whole variable domain, remainder taken from reference TRBV7-6 and TRBJ1-2, is GAGVSQSPRYKVTKRGQDVALRCDPISGHVSLYWYRQALGQGPEFLTYFNYEAQQDKSGLPNDRFSAERPEGSISTLTIQRTEQRDSAMYRCASSLGTATTNYGYTFGSGTRLTVV.

Written as DNA, the CDR3 is TGCAGCGTCCTCGGGACACCCGGACGAATGAACACTGAAGCTTTCTTT. This gives the protein CSVLGTPGRMNTEAFF. V and J are TRBV29-1 and TRBJ1-1, with D possibly matching TRBD1 (6 bases). Germline V gene data show CDR1 as SQVTM and CDR2 as ANQGSEA. The CDR3 runs 16 residues. Trimming took off 6 bases at V and 0 bases at J, with 20 bases between the two ends.

This chain links TRBV3-1 (or the pseudogene TRBV3-2) with TRBJ1-1; 9 bases align to TRBD1. Looked up from germline, CDR1 is LGHDT and CDR2 is YNNKEL (reference sequence). This CDR3 contains 14 residues. V dropped 2 bases and J dropped 3; count of bases not matched to a gene: 1. In DNA, the CDR3 is TGTGCCAGCAGCCAAAGGACAGGGGACACTGAAGCTTTCTTT. Protein: CASSQRTGDTEAFF.

V usage is TRBV6-5 and J usage is TRBJ2-5, with 11 positions matching TRBD1. The CDR3 contains 15 residues. Germline loops: CDR1 MNHEY, CDR2 SVGAGI. Trimming removed 4 bases from V and 5 bases from J; junction bases left unmatched: 6. The CDR3 here is CASSSPGQGVETQYF. Here the CDR3 DNA reads TGTGCCAGCAGTTCCCCGGGACAGGGGGTTGAGACCCAGTACTTC.

This clone was observed a handful of times. This chain connects TRBV27 to TRBJ2-7; D might be TRBD1 (5 bases). V gave up 7 bases and J gave up 1 base, with 14 bases separating them. The germline V gene encodes CDR1 MNHEY and CDR2 SMNVEV (reference sequence). The CDR3 spans 14 residues. The CDR3 sequence: CASMINRRSYEQYF. For the CDR3, the DNA is TGTGCCAGCATGATCAACAGGAGATCCTACGAGCAGTACTTC.

The chain uses TRBV14 and TRBJ2-7; 8 nucleotides match TRBD2. The junction had 4 bases not matched to a gene; V was cut back by 3 bases and J by 3 bases. Germline CDR1 SGHDN, CDR2 FVKESK. This CDR3 is built from 14 residues. CDR3 nucleotide sequence: TGTGCCAGCAGCCAGCAGCGGGGGTTCTACGAGCAGTACTTC. It is translated as CASSQQRGFYEQYF.